Included here is one T cell receptor (beta chain) sequence, with context. Its antigen is unknown. The CDR3 is made up of 13 amino acids. The germline CDR1 and CDR2 sequences are LNHDA and SQIVND (reference sequence). Trimming took 3 bases from V and 5 from J, leaving 8 bases between them. The sample comes from a study of cytomegalovirus exposure and HLA in healthy donors. Findings and caveats of the study: A link between a missense DCLRE1C variant and TCR beta V- and J-gene trimming emerged from a later analysis. The CMV antigen specificity of three CMV-associated chains was confirmed through in vitro analysis. Fewer N-insertions than the roughly 630-donor mean were reportedly shown by an Asian-associated ancestry cluster in a later analysis. HLA restriction was apparent for most CMV-associated TCR beta chains in a later analysis.

PCR used 60 Vbeta primers and 13 Jbeta primers. Only in-frame clones appear in the TCRdb table, and some are missing; sequencing was by immunoSEQ multiplex PCR. The table has about 110,000 clones, around three quarters seen once. This receptor was obtained from a boy aged 5 to 17 in good health and CMV-seronegative. Sequenced sample: PBMCs. The genes are TRBV19 and TRBJ1-5; D remains ambiguous. The chain's CDR3 is CASSMSGYQPQHF. The CDR3 region has the DNA TGTGCCAGTAGTATGTCTGGCTATCAGCCCCAGCATTTT.